Following are 27 T cell receptor beta chains from one sample sequenced in a study of CD8+CD57+ T cells in acquired aplastic anemia. Profiling that covered TCR beta VDJ and CDR3 relied on genomic DNA as its template. TCRdb called the reads again in MiXCR, with one record for every CDR3 protein. The sample lists roughly 160,000 distinct CDR3 sequences, approximately 60% occurring once. Sequenced input: sorted CD4+, CD8+, or CD8+CD57+ T cells (not recorded which) from PBMCs. Receptor source: a human donor in good health.

The chain couples TRBV24-1 to TRBJ2-2; TRBD1 agrees at 8 bases. V lost 4 bases to trimming and J lost 3 bases; unmatched junction nucleotides: 6. CDR3 size: 16 residues. Germline-derived CDR1 and CDR2 are KGHDR and SFDVKD. This chain's CDR3 is CATSESTGEDTGELFF. The CDR3, as DNA: TGTGCCACCAGTGAGTCGACAGGGGAGGACACCGGGGAGCTGTTTTTT.

In this sample, this clonotype turned up many times. The chain is built from TRBV11-2 and TRBJ1-3, with a weak D call TRBD1 (5 bases). The V and J ends lost 1 base and 4 bases respectively, with 17 bases between them. The CDR3 contains 17 residues. Per germline, CDR1 SGHAT and CDR2 FQNNGV. CDR3 loop: CASSLVGGVRLGNTIYF. In nucleotides, the CDR3 is TGTGCCAGCAGCTTAGTGGGGGGGGTACGGTTAGGAAACACCATATATTTT.

The chain links TRBV11-2 to TRBJ1-1; D ambiguous. The CDR3 loop spans 15 amino acids. V was pared by 1 base and J by 1 base, with 10 bases between. The germline V gene has CDR1 SGHAT and CDR2 FQNNGV. The CDR3 DNA reads TGTGCCAGCAGCTTAGCTTCCACAGCGAACACTGAAGCTTTCTTT. Protein: CASSLASTANTEAFF.

V and J are TRBV14 and TRBJ2-3, with 12 bases that match TRBD2. The CDR3 extends over 20 amino acids. Germline values: CDR1 SGHDN, CDR2 FVKESK. The J segment lost 2 bases and the V segment lost 3 bases, leaving 15 bases of the junction unmatched. The CDR3 DNA reads TGTGCCAGCAGCCACACTTCTAGCGGGGGGGCCCTACATTCCACAGATACGCAGTATTTT. The encoded protein is CASSHTSSGGALHSTDTQYF.

DNA of the CDR3: TGCAGCCTAGCGGGGGGGTACAATGAGCAGTTCTTC. As protein: CSLAGGYNEQFF. The chain couples TRBV20-1 to TRBJ2-1; TRBD2 aligns across 12 bases. Looked up from germline, CDR1 is DFQATT and CDR2 is SNEGSKA (reference sequence). The CDR3 totals 12 residues.

V gene TRBV6-2 or TRBV6-3 combines with J gene TRBJ2-3; 9 nucleotides agree with TRBD1. V shed 4 bases, J shed 1 base, and the junction held 0 bases outside the gene matches. Germline assignment: CDR1 MNHEY and CDR2 SVGEGT. This CDR3 region has 14 residues. Here the CDR3 reads CASSWTGGTDTQYF. The CDR3 DNA follows: TGTGCCAGCAGTTGGACAGGGGGCACAGATACGCAGTATTTT.

The chain is built from TRBV15 and TRBJ1-2; 9 bases fit TRBD1. CDR1 is LNHNV, CDR2 YYDKDF, per germline (reference sequence). The CDR3 spans 16 residues. After removal of 4 bases from V and 8 bases from J, the junction contained 14 bases not matched to a gene. CDR3 DNA: TGTGCCACCAGCACCGGGACAGGGAGGTGGGAGGACGGCTACACCTTC. Translated: CATSTGTGRWEDGYTF. Together with reference TRBV15 and TRBJ1-2, the CDR3 gives the full variable domain: DAMVIQNPRYQVTQFGKPVTLSCSQTLNHNVMYWYQQKSSQAPKLLFHYYDKDFNNEADTPDNFQSRRPNTSFCFLDIRSPGLGDTAMYLCATSTGTGRWEDGYTFGSGTRLTVV.

This clonotype came up many times. This chain connects TRBV12-3 or TRBV12-4 to TRBJ1-4, with TRBD1 identical over 10 bases. With V trimmed by 7 bases and J by 6 bases, 11 bases remained unmatched. This CDR3 has 16 amino acids. CDR3 in DNA: TGTGCCAGCACACGGGACAGGGGATTAAGGCATGAAAAACTGTTTTTT. The encoded protein is CASTRDRGLRHEKLFF.

DNA for the CDR3: TGCGCCAGCAGCCCCCGGGGGCCAACCTACAATGAGCAGTTCTTC. This gives the protein CASSPRGPTYNEQFF. This chain uses TRBV4-1 with TRBJ2-1; D is perhaps TRBD1 or TRBD2 (6 bases each). The germline V and J ends were trimmed by 4 bases and 2 bases, with 12 bases remaining between them. The V gene's germline CDR1 is MGHRA and CDR2 YSYEKL. CDR3 length: 15 residues.

The chain carries TRBV15 and TRBJ2-2; D remains ambiguous. The CDR3 contains 14 residues. The V gene's germline CDR1 is LNHNV and CDR2 YYDKDF (reference sequence). V was shortened by 1 base and J by 2 bases, with 5 bases between the two germline ends. The CDR3 region is CATSRGYNTGELFF. CDR3 nucleotide sequence: TGTGCCACCAGCAGAGGCTATAACACCGGGGAGCTGTTTTTT. The variable domain in full, completed from reference TRBV15 and TRBJ2-2, reads DAMVIQNPRYQVTQFGKPVTLSCSQTLNHNVMYWYQQKSSQAPKLLFHYYDKDFNNEADTPDNFQSRRPNTSFCFLDIRSPGLGDTAMYLCATSRGYNTGELFFGEGSRLTVL.

This clonotype came up many times. J is TRBJ2-3 and V is TRBV5-1; tentatively, D is TRBD1 or TRBD2 (6 bases each). Germline-derived CDR1 and CDR2 are SGHRS and YFSETQ. With 0 bases removed from V and 6 bases from J, the gap between germline ends came to 14 bases. The CDR3 length is 15 residues. In nucleotides, the CDR3 is TGCGCCAGCAGCTTGGTGACGGGGGCGCGGGATACGCAGTATTTT. It yields the protein CASSLVTGARDTQYF.

This chain joins TRBV4-3 and TRBJ2-2; the match to TRBD2 covers 10 bases. Trimming at V came to 3 bases and at J to 8 bases, leaving 15 bases not matched to a gene. This CDR3 has 18 residues. Germline loops: CDR1 LGHNA, CDR2 YSLEER. CDR3 nucleotide sequence: TGCGCCAGCAGCCACGATATACCGGGACTAGCGAGTTTAGGGGAGCTGTTTTTT. The encoded protein is CASSHDIPGLASLGELFF.

This chain uses TRBV9 with TRBJ1-2; no reliable D call. This CDR3 contains 11 residues. Trimming removed 3 bases at V and 5 bases at J, with 5 bases between. Per the germline V gene, CDR1 is SGDLS and CDR2 is YYNGEE. CDR3: CASSGRYGYTF. In DNA, the CDR3 is TGTGCCAGCAGCGGACGGTATGGCTACACCTTC.

The rearrangement links TRBV12-3 or TRBV12-4 to TRBJ1-2; no clear D. The ends were cut back, 7 bases at V and 4 bases at J, with 19 bases in the middle. The CDR3 totals 15 residues. For the CDR3, the DNA is TGTGCCAGCACACAGAGCCCGGTGATCACCTATGGCTACACCTTC. Translating it yields CASTQSPVITYGYTF.

This clonotype was detected many times. The chain couples TRBV13 to TRBJ1-2, with D possibly TRBD1 on 5 matching bases. V lost 2 bases and J lost 6, with 13 bases in between. The CDR3 has 14 residues. Germline-derived CDR1 and CDR2 are PRHDT and FYEKMQ (reference sequence). In DNA form, the CDR3 reads TGTGCCAGCAGCTTATTAGGCGCGGGGGATGGCTACACCTTC. This gives the protein CASSLLGAGDGYTF.

For this clonotype: The junction and the germline gene differ at one end; a read error may be behind it. The rearrangement links TRBV4-1 to TRBJ2-7, with TRBD2 matching over 12 bases. The CDR3 has 19 amino acids. Per germline, CDR1 MGHRA and CDR2 YSYEKL. DNA of the CDR3: TGTGCCAGCAGCCAAGACGTGAGTCTAGCGGGAGGGCCGGCCTACGAGCAGTACTTC. Amino acid sequence: CASSQDVSLAGGPAYEQYF.

This chain connects TRBV2 to TRBJ1-5; no clear D gene. V was shortened by 9 bases and J by 4 bases, with 19 bases between the two germline ends. The CDR3 runs to 15 residues. The V gene's germline CDR1 is SNHLY and CDR2 FYNNEI. The CDR3 nucleotides read TGTGCCAGTAATGGTCCGACGAACGAAAATCAGCCCCAGCATTTT. It is translated as CASNGPTNENQPQHF.

Many counts were recorded for this clonotype. J is TRBJ2-5 and V is TRBV5-1, with D uncertain. CDR1 SGHRS and CDR2 YFSETQ come from the germline V gene. V lost 4 bases and J 5 bases, leaving 15 bases between the germline ends. The CDR3 sequence is 14 residues long. CDR3 loop: CASSPAVPWETQYF. The DNA of the CDR3 is TGCGCCAGCAGCCCGGCCGTACCCTGGGAGACCCAGTACTTC.

The CDR3 sequence is CAISGGGAGQETQYF. Here the CDR3 DNA reads TGTGCCATCAGTGGGGGGGGAGCGGGACAAGAGACCCAGTACTTC. The rearrangement uses TRBV10-3 and TRBJ2-5; 7 bases map to TRBD2. CDR1 is ENHRY and CDR2 is SYGVKD in the germline V gene. The junction had 7 bases not matched to a gene; V was cut back by 4 bases and J by 2 bases. The CDR3 consists of 15 residues.

This clonotype occurred many times. The chain has TRBV7-9 and TRBJ1-1, with 9 nucleotides matching TRBD1. CDR1 and CDR2 from the germline V gene are SEHNR and FQNEAQ (reference sequence). The CDR3 is 13 residues long. V shed 5 bases and J 6 bases; nucleotides not matched to a gene: 4. CDR3 in DNA: TGTGCCAGCAGCCCCACAGGGGGCGCTGAAGCTTTCTTT. Protein product: CASSPTGGAEAFF.

J is TRBJ2-2 and V is TRBV7-6; D is possibly TRBD2 (7 bases). The V gene lost 5 bases and the J gene lost 4 bases, with 17 bases spanning the gap. The CDR3 loop spans 16 amino acids. Germline values: CDR1 SGHVS, CDR2 FNYEAQ. The CDR3: CASSPALRGLTGELFF. The CDR3 nucleotides read TGTGCCAGCAGCCCGGCCTTGCGGGGGCTCACCGGGGAGCTGTTTTTT.

The chain employs TRBV20-1 and TRBJ2-7; D not certain. Germline V gives CDR1 DFQATT, CDR2 SNEGSKA (reference sequence). Trimming cost V 5 bases and J 3 bases, with 14 bases left between them. The CDR3 runs to 13 residues. The CDR3 sequence: CSAVHAGLYEQYF. DNA for the CDR3: TGCAGTGCTGTACACGCTGGCCTCTACGAGCAGTACTTC.

The chain couples TRBV10-3 to TRBJ2-7; TRBD1 matches at 7 bases. Germline V gives CDR1 ENHRY, CDR2 SYGVKD. V dropped 5 bases and J dropped 3; count of bases not matched to a gene: 10. The CDR3 extends over 15 amino acids. This chain's CDR3 is CAISPPGQSLYEQYF. The CDR3 nucleotides read TGTGCCATCAGTCCGCCGGGACAGTCCCTCTACGAGCAGTACTTC.

The chain carries TRBV2 and TRBJ2-7, with D uncertain. CDR1 is SNHLY, CDR2 FYNNEI, per germline. V lost 4 bases and J lost 6, with 13 bases in between. This CDR3 region has 13 residues. The CDR3 DNA reads TGTGCCAGCAGTGCGGAAGGGCCGAGCGAGCAGTACTTC. Protein: CASSAEGPSEQYF. Complete variable domain (other parts from reference TRBV2 and TRBJ2-7): EPEVTQTPSHQVTQMGQEVILRCVPISNHLYFYWYRQILGQKVEFLVSFYNNEISEKSEIFDDQFSVERPDGSNFTLKIRSTKLEDSAMYFCASSAEGPSEQYFGPGTRLTVT.

This clonotype was observed once. The chain couples TRBV11-3 to TRBJ2-3; D ambiguous. This CDR3 spans 14 amino acids. Germline V gene lookup returns CDR1 SGHNT and CDR2 YENEEA. The ends were cut back, 0 bases at V and 6 bases at J, with 10 bases in the middle. Here the CDR3 DNA reads TGTGCCAGCAGCTTAGATAGGTTTCAGGATACGCAGTATTTT. This encodes CASSLDRFQDTQYF.

The chain links TRBV5-1 to TRBJ2-5, with D perhaps matching TRBD2 (6 bases). The V gene lost 7 bases and the J gene lost 5 bases, with 21 bases spanning the gap. This CDR3 has 15 amino acids. Per germline, CDR1 SGHRS and CDR2 YFSETQ. In DNA, the CDR3 is TGCGCCAGCGGACCGGAGGGGCTTGGGGGGGAGACCCAGTACTTC. Residues: CASGPEGLGGETQYF.

This chain joins TRBV15 and TRBJ1-2; no definite D call. Germline-derived CDR1 and CDR2 are LNHNV and YYDKDF (reference sequence). The V end was cut by 0 bases, the J end by 7 bases, with 15 bases between. The CDR3 runs to 15 residues. The CDR3, as DNA: TGTGCCACCAGCAGAGACCCCTTAGCTCGTCTTGGCTACACCTTC. This gives the protein CATSRDPLARLGYTF.